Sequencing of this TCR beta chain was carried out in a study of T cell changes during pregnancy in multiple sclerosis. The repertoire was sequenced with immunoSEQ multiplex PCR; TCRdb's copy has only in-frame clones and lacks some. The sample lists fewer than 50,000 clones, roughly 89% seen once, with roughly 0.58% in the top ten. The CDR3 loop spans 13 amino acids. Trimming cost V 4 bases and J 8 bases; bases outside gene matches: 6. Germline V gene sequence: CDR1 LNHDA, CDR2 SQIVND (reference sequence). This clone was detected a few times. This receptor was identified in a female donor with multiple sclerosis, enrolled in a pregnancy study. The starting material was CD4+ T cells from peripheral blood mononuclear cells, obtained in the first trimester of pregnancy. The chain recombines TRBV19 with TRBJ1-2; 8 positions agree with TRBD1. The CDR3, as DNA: TGTGCCAGTAGTAGAGGACAGGGCCCGGGCTACACCTTC. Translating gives CASSRGQGPGYTF.